The clone carrying this T cell receptor (beta chain) appeared a few times. Its antigen remains unidentified. The record originates from a study of early T cells in non-severe SARS-CoV-2 infection. Study-level background: RNA in bulk from unsorted whole blood was sequenced, and chains were unpaired.

The germline V gene encodes CDR1 GTSNPN and CDR2 SVGIG (reference sequence). The CDR3 has 14 residues. The V end lost 3 bases, the J end lost 11 bases, and 17 bases lay between the germline ends. Individual cDNA molecules each received unique molecular identifiers attached to them. From the 5' RACE reads, TCRdb called clonotypes with MiXCR, one entry per CDR3 protein. The sample lists around 50,000 distinct CDR3 sequences; around 4% were seen once. Study findings and constraints: There was a bias toward anti-spike CD8 responses in VDJdb matching, which missed private and CD4 specificities.

The chain couples TRBV30 to TRBJ1-6, with D possibly TRBD1 on 5 matching bases. The sequenced sample was whole blood. The TCR originated in an adult who was a healthcare worker with PCR-confirmed SARS-CoV-2 infection or an uninfected control (not recorded which). DNA for the CDR3: TGTGCCTGGAGGAAACCGGGGCAGTCCGCACCCCTCCACTTT. It is translated as CAWRKPGQSAPLHF.